These 31 T cell receptor beta chains originate from one sample sequenced in a study of T-cell reconstitution after alpha-beta-depleted transplantation in children. The TCRbeta library incorporated unique molecular identifiers. TCRdb itself ran the PCR reads through MiXCR, one entry per CDR3 protein. Of 240,000 or so distinct CDR3 sequences in the sample, around 12% were seen once. The material sequenced was PBMCs from the stem cell graft donor, taken from the stem cell graft. The receptor source for this set is a human donor who donated a stem cell graft to a child with acute lymphoblastic leukemia.

The table lists this clonotype with many counts. The chain links TRBV28 to TRBJ1-1, with D possibly being TRBD1 (6 bases). Germline CDR1 is MDHEN and CDR2 is SYDVKM. Trimming removed 6 bases at V and 3 bases at J, with 11 bases between. The length of the CDR3 is 13 residues. The CDR3: CASRTGQYTEAFF. DNA of the CDR3: TGTGCCAGCAGGACCGGACAGTACACTGAAGCTTTCTTT. Full variable domain (rest looked up from reference TRBV28 and TRBJ1-1): DVKVTQSSRYLVKRTGEKVFLECVQDMDHENMFWYRQDPGLGLRLIYFSYDVKMKEKGDIPEGYSVSREKKERFSLILESASTNQTSMYLCASRTGQYTEAFFGQGTRLTVV.

On this clonotype: A much larger clone differs by one base, so this may be a read error. The J gene is TRBJ2-5, the V gene TRBV20-1; 8 bases are shared with TRBD2. Germline V gene data show CDR1 as DFQATT and CDR2 as SNEGSKA (reference sequence). The CDR3 loop spans 14 amino acids. DNA of the CDR3: TGCAGTGCTAGAGTGACTAGCGCCGGAGAGCCCCAGTACTTC. Protein sequence: CSARVTSAGEPQYF.

CDR3 sequence reads: CSATDTSVAYEQYF. As DNA, the CDR3 is TGCAGTGCTACAGACACAAGTGTAGCATACGAGCAGTACTTC. The rearrangement uses TRBV20-1 and TRBJ2-7; D gene uncertain. Germline-derived CDR1 and CDR2 are DFQATT and SNEGSKA (reference sequence). CDR3 length: 14 amino acids. Trimming cost V 4 bases and J 4 bases, with 17 bases left between them.

Notes on this clonotype: One base away lies a much larger clone, so this may be a sequencing read error. The gene calls are TRBV6-2 or TRBV6-3 and TRBJ2-3; the match to TRBD1 covers 7 bases. The CDR3 runs 16 residues. The germline gives CDR1 MNHEY, CDR2 SVGEGT. Written as DNA, the CDR3 is TGTGGCAGCAGTTACATAGGGGGCAGAGGCCCAGATACGCAGTATTTT. This sequence encodes CGSSYIGGRGPDTQYF.

This clonotype has a count of ten or more. V and J are TRBV12-3 or TRBV12-4 and TRBJ1-5; 8 bases are a match to TRBD1. This CDR3 has 14 amino acids. The J segment lost 4 bases and the V segment lost 6 bases, leaving 5 bases of the junction unmatched. The CDR3 DNA follows: TGTGCCAGCAGCCGGGACAGGTTGAATCAGCCCCAGCATTTT. It specifies CASSRDRLNQPQHF.

This clonotype was counted at least ten times. The rearrangement links TRBV20-1 to TRBJ2-7, with D possibly being TRBD2 (6 bases). The CDR3 runs 15 residues. V lost 6 bases to trimming and J lost 1 base, with 19 bases between them. Germline lookup yields CDR1 DFQATT and CDR2 SNEGSKA (reference sequence). CDR3 sequence: CSARGKQTRSYEQYF. CDR3 bases: TGCAGTGCCCGGGGGAAACAGACGAGATCCTACGAGCAGTACTTC.

This clonotype was counted many times. The chain is built from TRBV5-4 and TRBJ2-7; 8 bases align to TRBD1. Germline lookup yields CDR1 SGHNT and CDR2 YYREEE (reference sequence). There are 16 residues in the CDR3. After removal of 5 bases from V and 1 base from J, the junction contained 11 bases not matched to a gene. CDR3 coding DNA: TGTGCCAGCAGTTCGTTTACAGGGGGAAAATCCTACGAGCAGTACTTC. Translation: CASSSFTGGKSYEQYF.

This clonotype was seen many times. This chain joins TRBV7-2 and TRBJ1-1; perhaps TRBD1 as D (5 bases). Germline V gene data show CDR1 as SGHTA and CDR2 as FQGNSA. This CDR3 spans 13 amino acids. V dropped 7 bases and J dropped 2 bases, with 11 bases sitting between them. The CDR3, as DNA: TGTGCCAGCAAAGAAGACAGTAACACTGAAGCTTTCTTT. Amino acids: CASKEDSNTEAFF.

This clonotype was recorded at least ten times. V usage is TRBV20-1 and J usage is TRBJ2-7, with TRBD2 matching 15 bases. The length of the CDR3 is 16 residues. Losses at the gene ends were 1 base for V and 0 bases for J; bases not matched to a gene: 1. Looked up from germline, CDR1 is DFQATT and CDR2 is SNEGSKA (reference sequence). The CDR3 DNA is TGCAGTGCTAGAGGGACTAGCGGGGGGGACTCCTACGAGCAGTACTTC. The encoded protein is CSARGTSGGDSYEQYF.

This clonotype occurred a few times. This chain links TRBV7-8 with TRBJ2-1, with D perhaps TRBD1 or TRBD2 (5 bases each). Trimming shortened V by 1 base and J by 7 bases, and 14 bases separated the two germline ends. The V gene's germline CDR1 is SGHVS and CDR2 FQNEAQ. CDR3 length: 15 residues. CDR3 in DNA: TGTGCCAGCAGCTTAGGTGGGACGGTATTGAATGAGCAGTTCTTC. It codes for CASSLGGTVLNEQFF.

The sample holds many counts of this clonotype. This chain uses TRBV9 with TRBJ2-3, with TRBD2 identical over 7 bases. The CDR3 sequence is 14 residues long. The germline V gene has CDR1 SGDLS and CDR2 YYNGEE. J was trimmed by 0 bases and V by 7 bases; bases with no gene match: 5. The CDR3 sequence is CASGGGSSTDTQYF. For the CDR3, the DNA is TGTGCCAGCGGGGGGGGGTCTAGCACAGATACGCAGTATTTT.

This clonotype was detected many times. This chain uses TRBV28 with TRBJ1-2; 7 bases match TRBD1. V lost 7 bases, J lost 7 bases, and 9 bases stayed unmatched. The CDR3 contains 13 residues. Germline lookup yields CDR1 MDHEN and CDR2 SYDVKM. CDR3: CASTRGDRPGYTF. The CDR3 DNA follows: TGTGCCAGCACCCGAGGGGACAGACCTGGCTACACCTTC.

Many counts were recorded for this clonotype. The chain has TRBV5-1 and TRBJ1-2; 7 positions match TRBD1. CDR3 length equals 15 residues. J gave up 4 bases and V 4 bases, and 10 bases lay outside the gene matches. Germline V gives CDR1 SGHRS, CDR2 YFSETQ. Written as DNA, the CDR3 is TGCGCCAGCAGCCCGGGACAGTCTTACGGCTATGGCTACACCTTC. Amino acid sequence: CASSPGQSYGYGYTF.

This clonotype has a count of ten or more. The genes are TRBV12-3 or TRBV12-4 and TRBJ2-1, with D perhaps TRBD2 (7 bases). There are 16 residues in the CDR3. Trimming pared 2 bases from V and 0 bases from J, leaving 11 bases between. Here the CDR3 DNA reads TGTGCCAGCAGTTTACGGGGGGCGGGCTCCTACAATGAGCAGTTCTTC. It yields the protein CASSLRGAGSYNEQFF.

This clonotype was seen at least ten times. The chain carries TRBV24-1 and TRBJ1-2; D is unresolved. The CDR3 totals 14 residues. V was shortened by 3 bases and J by 5 bases, with 12 bases between the two germline ends. Germline V gene data show CDR1 as KGHDR and CDR2 as SFDVKD. CDR3 region: CATSDPSRGYGYTF. CDR3 nucleotide sequence: TGTGCCACCAGTGATCCCTCCCGTGGGTATGGCTACACCTTC.

This clonotype showed up many times. The rearrangement joins TRBV12-3 or TRBV12-4 to TRBJ1-5; 7 bases line up with TRBD1. The CDR3 has 15 residues. Losses at the gene ends were 4 bases for V and 9 bases for J; bases not matched to a gene: 12. CDR3 nucleotide sequence: TGTGCCAGCAGTTGGAGGACAGGTGGGGATGGGCCCCAGCATTTT. Protein: CASSWRTGGDGPQHF.

This clonotype has ten or more counts. The chain uses TRBV10-2 and TRBJ2-5; maybe TRBD1 (6 bases). V was trimmed by 6 bases and J by 6 bases, leaving 11 bases between them. The CDR3 has 12 residues. Germline CDR1 reads WSHSY; CDR2 reads SAAADI. The CDR3 DNA reads as TGCGCCAGCAGCGACAGGACGAAGACCCAGTACTTC. Protein product: CASSDRTKTQYF.

This clonotype was found many times. The CDR3 reads CAIRTGRDTEAFF. CDR3 coding DNA: TGTGCCATCAGGACGGGCAGGGACACTGAAGCTTTCTTT. The chain has TRBV10-3 and TRBJ1-1; TRBD1 is a possible D gene (5 bases). The CDR3 covers 13 residues. Germline values: CDR1 ENHRY, CDR2 SYGVKD. V gave up 6 bases and J gave up 3 bases, with 11 bases separating them.

This clonotype was picked up many times. The chain uses TRBV29-1 and TRBJ2-2, with TRBD1 matching over 11 bases. The CDR3 spans 13 residues. The J segment lost 5 bases and the V segment lost 7 bases, leaving 3 bases of the junction unmatched. Germline V CDR1 and CDR2: SQVTM, ANQGSEA. CDR3 nucleotide sequence: TGCAGCGCTGGGACAGGGGGTACCGGGGAGCTGTTTTTT. This gives the protein CSAGTGGTGELFF.

This clonotype was picked up many times. V and J are TRBV6-1 and TRBJ2-3, with no clear D. Between the trimmed V and J ends, which lost 7 bases and 2 bases, there was a span of 10 bases. From germline, CDR1 is MNHNS and CDR2 SASEGT. This CDR3 spans 13 amino acids. CDR3 DNA sequence: TGTGCCAGCAAAGTCCAAAACACAGATACGCAGTATTTT. This translates into CASKVQNTDTQYF.

This clonotype has ten or more counts. CDR3 residues: CASSIQGADTGELFF. The CDR3 DNA reads TGCGCCAGCAGCATACAGGGGGCGGACACCGGGGAGCTGTTTTTT. The chain employs TRBV5-1 and TRBJ2-2; 9 bases are shared with TRBD1. V lost 4 bases, J lost 3 bases, and 4 bases stayed unmatched. The CDR3 sequence is 15 residues long. The germline CDR1 and CDR2 sequences are SGHRS and YFSETQ.

A word on this clonotype: A much larger clone differs by one base, so this may be a read error. The chain carries TRBV20-1 and TRBJ1-2, with D maybe TRBD1 (5 bases). The CDR3 spans 13 residues. Trimming took off 3 bases at V and 7 bases at J, with 15 bases between the two ends. From germline, CDR1 is DFQATT and CDR2 SNEGSKA (reference sequence). CDR3 sequence reads: CSARGTADSGYTF. The CDR3 region has the DNA TGCAGTGCTAGGGGGACCGCCGACTCTGGCTACACCTTC.

The rearrangement joins TRBV9 to TRBJ2-7; possibly TRBD2 for D (6 bases). Trimming shortened V by 0 bases and J by 3 bases, and 19 bases separated the two germline ends. The CDR3 is made up of 17 amino acids. Looked up from germline, CDR1 is SGDLS and CDR2 is YYNGEE. CDR3 residues: CASSVAPTGRWLYEQYF. For the CDR3, the DNA is TGTGCCAGCAGCGTAGCCCCTACCGGGAGATGGCTCTACGAGCAGTACTTC.

This clonotype was recorded at least ten times. The V call is TRBV28, the J call TRBJ2-7; D remains unclear. Germline loops: CDR1 MDHEN, CDR2 SYDVKM. The CDR3 loop spans 15 amino acids. The V end lost 6 bases, the J end lost 0 bases, and 15 bases lay between the germline ends. As DNA, the CDR3 is TGTGCCAGCAGCCACGCCCCGCTTAGCTCCTACGAGCAGTACTTC. This translates into CASSHAPLSSYEQYF.

This clonotype was counted many times. The V and J genes are TRBV11-1 and TRBJ1-1, with unresolved D. Germline CDR1 is SGHAT and CDR2 is FQDESV (reference sequence). V lost 1 base and J 6 bases, leaving 12 bases between the germline ends. The CDR3 has 14 amino acids. Here the CDR3 DNA reads TGTGCCAGCAGCTTAGGGTCGGGAGTCTCTGAAGCTTTCTTT. It translates to CASSLGSGVSEAFF.

The CDR3 nucleotides read TGTGCCAGCAGCCCTTACAGGGTTCTGCGGGGGGTCACCGGGGAGCTGTTTTTT. Residues: CASSPYRVLRGVTGELFF. V is TRBV7-8 and J is TRBJ2-2; 8 positions match TRBD2. The V gene end was trimmed by 5 bases and the J gene end by 4 bases; junction bases not matched to a gene: 15. The germline gives CDR1 SGHVS, CDR2 FQNEAQ. The CDR3 has 18 residues.

This clonotype was observed at least ten times. The chain recombines TRBV15 with TRBJ2-7; a possible D gene is TRBD1 (7 bases). CDR1 is LNHNV, CDR2 YYDKDF, per germline (reference sequence). CDR3 length: 16 amino acids. V lost 3 bases and J lost 4, with 19 bases in between. The CDR3 sequence: CATSSGGAQGGYEQYF. CDR3 nucleotide sequence: TGTGCCACCAGCAGTGGCGGGGCCCAGGGGGGATACGAGCAGTACTTC.

This clonotype was detected ten times or more. The CDR3 coding sequence is TGTGCCAGCAGGCCTAGCGGATACACAGATACGCAGTATTTT. This codes for CASRPSGYTDTQYF. The chain combines TRBV6-5 with TRBJ2-3, with 7 bases that match TRBD2. In germline, CDR1 is MNHEY, CDR2 SVGAGI. The CDR3 runs to 14 residues. V shed 6 bases, J shed 2 bases, and the junction held 5 bases outside the gene matches.

This clonotype was seen many times. This sequence joins TRBV28 and TRBJ2-1; TRBD2 agrees at 7 bases. The CDR3 contains 15 residues. Germline V CDR1 and CDR2: MDHEN, SYDVKM. V lost 7 bases and J lost 2; bases outside the gene matches: 8. CDR3 sequence (DNA): TGTGCCAGCATCAAAGGGCTAGCGGCCTACAATGAGCAGTTCTTC. The encoded protein is CASIKGLAAYNEQFF.

Many counts were recorded for this clonotype. The rearrangement links TRBV28 to TRBJ2-2; TRBD2 matches at 9 bases. From germline, CDR1 is MDHEN and CDR2 SYDVKM. V trimming: 6 bases; J trimming: 1 base; junction bases outside the gene matches: 0. CDR3 size: 14 residues. CDR3 in DNA: TGTGCCAGCAGACTAGCGGGGAACACCGGGGAGCTGTTTTTT. It translates to CASRLAGNTGELFF.

In this sample, this clonotype turned up many times. V gene TRBV6-5 combines with J gene TRBJ2-7, with D possibly matching TRBD2 (5 bases). The ends were cut back, 0 bases at V and 7 bases at J, with 13 bases in the middle. CDR1 is MNHEY, CDR2 SVGAGI, per germline. This CDR3 has 14 amino acids. DNA of the CDR3: TGTGCCAGCAGTTACTCGACGGCCCCGGGGGAGCAGTACTTC. Its protein product is CASSYSTAPGEQYF.